Shown below are 22 T cell receptor beta chains from a single sample sequenced in a study of Tregs in tolerant kidney transplant recipients. Data came from immunoSEQ multiplex PCR; TCRdb stores just in-frame clones and leaves some out. The sample holds 200,000 to 300,000 clones, approximately 83% seen once. The sequenced sample consisted of CD4+ T cells from blood. The receptors originated from a human donor in good health.

The chain couples TRBV5-4 to TRBJ2-5, with 11 bases fitting TRBD2. This CDR3 contains 14 residues. J lost 3 bases, V lost 4 bases, and 2 bases had no gene match. Germline V gene sequence: CDR1 SGHNT, CDR2 YYREEE (reference sequence). The CDR3 sequence: CASSRGLAEETQYF. CDR3 DNA: TGTGCCAGCAGCAGGGGACTAGCGGAAGAGACCCAGTACTTC.

The chain couples TRBV2 to TRBJ1-5, with 8 bases matching TRBD1. V was clipped by 6 bases and J by 8 bases; unmatched bases: 12. The CDR3 contains 15 residues. CDR1 is SNHLY, CDR2 FYNNEI, per germline. CDR3 loop: CASSLQGVPSEPQHF. DNA for the CDR3: TGTGCCAGCAGCCTACAGGGGGTCCCCAGCGAGCCCCAGCATTTT.

The J gene is TRBJ2-5, the V gene TRBV19; tentatively, D is TRBD1 or TRBD2 (6 bases each). The J call may be mistaken, given a closer DNA end match to TRBJ2-7. The length of the CDR3 is 14 residues. Germline CDR1 and CDR2: LNHDA and SQIVND (reference sequence). CDR3 coding DNA: TGTGCCAGTAGTCCTTACAGGGAGGCCTACGAGCAGTACTTC. This codes for CASSPYREAYEQYF.

V and J are TRBV6-1 and TRBJ1-2, with D perhaps TRBD1 (6 bases). Per germline, CDR1 MNHNS and CDR2 SASEGT. V lost 5 bases to trimming and J lost 4 bases, with 17 bases between them. The CDR3 consists of 15 residues. The CDR3 loop reads CASSFTGGPGYGYTF. CDR3 DNA sequence: TGTGCCAGCAGTTTCACGGGGGGGCCAGGCTATGGCTACACCTTC.

The chain recombines TRBV5-1 with TRBJ1-5; TRBD1 matches 8 bases. The CDR3 sequence is 13 residues long. V lost 1 base and J lost 7; bases outside the gene matches: 1. The germline CDR1 and CDR2 sequences are SGHRS and YFSETQ. The CDR3 DNA reads as TGCGCCAGCAGCTTGACAGGGGGACAGCCCCAGCATTTT. Its translation is CASSLTGGQPQHF.

The CDR3 sequence is CASSISGPGVADTQYF. DNA for the CDR3: TGTGCCAGTAGTATATCGGGCCCAGGGGTCGCAGATACGCAGTATTTT. J is TRBJ2-3 and V is TRBV19; D is perhaps TRBD1 (6 bases). The CDR3 has 16 residues. The germline V gene has CDR1 LNHDA and CDR2 SQIVND (reference sequence). Trimming cost V 2 bases and J 4 bases, with 16 bases left between them.

V and J are TRBV2 and TRBJ2-2, with 7 bases aligning to TRBD1. The germline CDR1 and CDR2 sequences are SNHLY and FYNNEI. After removal of 6 bases from V and 6 bases from J, the junction contained 7 bases not matched to a gene. This CDR3 spans 14 amino acids. CDR3 nucleotide sequence: TGTGCCAGCAGCCTAAACAGGGGAGCCGGGGAGCTGTTTTTT. Encoded protein: CASSLNRGAGELFF.

This clone was counted only a few times. This chain joins TRBV9 and TRBJ1-1; D call uncertain. V lost 4 bases and J 1 base, leaving 8 bases between the germline ends. The CDR3 covers 13 residues. Germline V lookup: CDR1 SGDLS, CDR2 YYNGEE. CDR3 sequence (DNA): TGTGCCAGCAGCCAAAGTCAGAACACTGAAGCTTTCTTT. Translation: CASSQSQNTEAFF.

This chain joins TRBV5-6 and TRBJ2-1; D ambiguous. The germline CDR1 and CDR2 sequences are SGHDT and YYEEEE. The CDR3 length is 14 residues. With 4 bases removed from V and 0 bases from J, the gap between germline ends came to 8 bases. CDR3 region: CASSATDSYNEQFF. The CDR3 DNA reads as TGTGCCAGCAGCGCGACCGACTCCTACAATGAGCAGTTCTTC.

The chain is built from TRBV30 and TRBJ2-7; D might be TRBD1 or TRBD2, each matching 6 bases. Germline-derived CDR1 and CDR2 are GTSNPN and SVGIG (reference sequence). This CDR3 comprises 11 residues. The V end lost 1 base, the J end lost 6 bases, and 7 bases lay between the germline ends. The CDR3 spells CAWSEGGEQYF. The CDR3 nucleotides read TGTGCCTGGAGTGAGGGGGGCGAGCAGTACTTC.

The chain is built from TRBV27 and TRBJ2-7, with 13 bases lining up with TRBD2. V trimming: 2 bases; J trimming: 6 bases; junction bases outside the gene matches: 10. This CDR3 is 17 amino acids long. Germline CDR1 MNHEY, CDR2 SMNVEV (reference sequence). CDR3 bases: TGTGCCAGCAGTTTACGTACTAGCGGGAGGGCCATAGGCGAGCAGTACTTC. Translating it yields CASSLRTSGRAIGEQYF.

The rearrangement joins TRBV6-5 to TRBJ1-3; 9 bases agree with TRBD1. The J segment lost 0 bases and the V segment lost 6 bases, leaving 3 bases of the junction unmatched. In germline, CDR1 is MNHEY, CDR2 SVGAGI. The CDR3 runs to 15 residues. The CDR3 protein is CASSRDRVSGNTIYF. Written as DNA, the CDR3 is TGTGCCAGCAGCCGGGACAGGGTCTCTGGAAACACCATATATTTT.

The chain combines TRBV7-9 with TRBJ1-4; possible D gene TRBD1, 6 bases. CDR1 is SEHNR and CDR2 is FQNEAQ in the germline V gene (reference sequence). Trimming cost V 6 bases and J 5 bases, with 16 bases left between them. This CDR3 has 15 amino acids. This CDR3 reads CASSYTGRGNEKLFF. The CDR3 DNA sequence: TGTGCCAGCAGTTACACAGGGAGGGGGAATGAAAAACTGTTTTTT.

The chain uses TRBV29-1 and TRBJ2-7; 9 bases agree with TRBD2. The CDR3 consists of 14 residues. V was clipped by 7 bases and J by 3 bases; unmatched bases: 10. Germline V gene lookup returns CDR1 SQVTM and CDR2 ANQGSEA. CDR3 nucleotide sequence: TGCAGCGCTATACCCAGCGGGGGGAACTACGAGCAGTACTTC. Amino acid sequence: CSAIPSGGNYEQYF.

This clone was seen once. CDR3 amino acids: CASSLLKGRIMYGYTF. The CDR3 DNA is TGTGCCAGCAGCTTACTCAAAGGCAGGATCATGTATGGCTACACCTTC. The gene calls are TRBV7-9 and TRBJ1-2; D gene unclear. Germline CDR1 SEHNR, CDR2 FQNEAQ (reference sequence). Trimming removed 2 bases at V and 5 bases at J, with 18 bases between. The length of the CDR3 is 16 residues.

This chain connects TRBV20-1 to TRBJ2-7, with TRBD2 identical over 7 bases. In germline, CDR1 is DFQATT, CDR2 SNEGSKA (reference sequence). V dropped 6 bases and J dropped 4; count of bases not matched to a gene: 3. There are 11 residues in the CDR3. The CDR3 nucleotides are TGCAGTGCCATTAGCGGGTACGAGCAGTACTTC. It translates to CSAISGYEQYF.

The V gene is TRBV11-3, the J gene TRBJ1-2, with 7 bases lining up with TRBD1. Germline V gene lookup returns CDR1 SGHNT and CDR2 YENEEA. CDR3 length equals 14 residues. The V and J ends lost 5 bases and 4 bases, in that order; junction bases with no gene match: 7. CDR3 amino acids: CASSPRDRVYGYTF. The CDR3 DNA follows: TGTGCCAGCAGCCCTCGGGACAGAGTCTATGGCTACACCTTC.

The chain recombines TRBV29-1 with TRBJ2-3, with TRBD1 matching 7 bases. Germline CDR1 is SQVTM and CDR2 is ANQGSEA. V lost 5 bases and J lost 4; bases outside the gene matches: 6. CDR3 length equals 13 residues. CDR3 amino acids: CSVYRGQSDTQYF. CDR3 sequence (DNA): TGCAGCGTTTACAGGGGTCAGTCAGATACGCAGTATTTT.

This clone was recorded once. V usage is TRBV9 and J usage is TRBJ2-5, with 7 bases aligning to TRBD1. The CDR3 totals 17 residues. Looked up from germline, CDR1 is SGDLS and CDR2 is YYNGEE. J gave up 0 bases and V 4 bases, and 12 bases lay outside the gene matches. The CDR3 bases are TGTGCCAGCAGCAACCCTCTAGGGGGACAGTACCAAGAGACCCAGTACTTC. This encodes CASSNPLGGQYQETQYF.

This chain joins TRBV29-1 and TRBJ2-5; D remains ambiguous. The germline V gene has CDR1 SQVTM and CDR2 ANQGSEA. The length of the CDR3 is 12 residues. The V and J ends lost 4 bases and 1 base respectively, with 7 bases between them. CDR3 protein: CSVGKGQETQYF. CDR3 DNA: TGCAGCGTTGGAAAGGGCCAAGAGACCCAGTACTTC.

The CDR3 sequence is CASSLSSPENTEAFF. CDR3 DNA: TGCGCCAGCAGCTTGAGTTCCCCCGAGAACACTGAAGCTTTCTTT. The rearrangement joins TRBV5-1 to TRBJ1-1; D is ambiguous. CDR3 length: 15 residues. CDR1 and CDR2 from the germline V gene are SGHRS and YFSETQ. V was shortened by 1 base and J by 1 base, with 11 bases between the two germline ends.

About this clone: The sample contains more than one DNA sequence encoding this CDR3. The chain recombines TRBV7-3 with TRBJ2-1, with TRBD2 matching 8 bases. V was pared by 1 base and J by 0 bases, with 8 bases of the junction left unmatched. Germline lookup yields CDR1 SGHTA and CDR2 FQGTGA. The CDR3 is 18 amino acids. The CDR3 loop is CASSLNPPSGGSYNEQFF. The DNA for the CDR3 is TGTGCCAGCAGCTTAAACCCGCCCAGCGGGGGCTCCTACAATGAGCAGTTCTTC.